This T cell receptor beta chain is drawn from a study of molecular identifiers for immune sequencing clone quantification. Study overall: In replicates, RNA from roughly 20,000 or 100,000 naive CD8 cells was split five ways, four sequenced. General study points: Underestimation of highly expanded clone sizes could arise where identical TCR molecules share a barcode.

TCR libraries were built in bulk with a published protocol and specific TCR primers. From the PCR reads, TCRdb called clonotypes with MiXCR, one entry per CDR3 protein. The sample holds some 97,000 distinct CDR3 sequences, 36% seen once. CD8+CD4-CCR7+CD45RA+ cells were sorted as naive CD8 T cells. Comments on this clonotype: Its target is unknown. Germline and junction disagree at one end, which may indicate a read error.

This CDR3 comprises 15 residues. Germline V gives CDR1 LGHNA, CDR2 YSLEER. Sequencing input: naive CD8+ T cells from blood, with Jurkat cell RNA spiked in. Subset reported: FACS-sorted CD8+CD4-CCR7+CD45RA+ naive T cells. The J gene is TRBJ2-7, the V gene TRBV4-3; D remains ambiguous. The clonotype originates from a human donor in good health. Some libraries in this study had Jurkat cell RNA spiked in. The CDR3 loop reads CASGQDAHRTYEQYF. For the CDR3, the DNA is TGCGCCAGCGGCCAAGACGCGCACAGAACCTACGAGCAGTACTTC.